Listed below are T cell receptor beta chains from one sample, sequenced in a study of T-cell memory formation after mild COVID-19. In TCRdb, the 5' RACE reads were re-called with MiXCR into one record per CDR3 protein. The table has a few hundred thousand distinct CDR3 sequences, roughly 15% seen once; the top ten hold around a fifth. Sequencing was performed on PBMCs or a T cell subset sorted from them (not recorded which). Source of these receptors: a man younger than 30 who had mild COVID-19 (a few samples of this study predate the infection). Cell type and time point are not known. The CDR3 runs from the conserved cysteine through the conserved F or W. A D gene is named only where the DNA matches it firmly. Clone size is shown for a subset of rows, as once, few, many or a class of expanded clone.

clone size	D gene	CDR3 length	V gene	J gene	CDR3 DNA	CDR3 protein
few	NA	14	TRBV18	TRBJ2-2	TGTGCCAGCTCACGAGCAACGAACACCGGGGAGCTGTTTTTT	CASSRATNTGELFF
few	NA	14	TRBV12-3/TRBV12-4	TRBJ1-2	TGTGCCAGCAGTGCCTCCCAAAGGGGCTATGGCTACACCTTC	CASSASQRGYGYTF
NA	NA	14	TRBV6-6	TRBJ2-1	TGTGCCTCGGACCCGAAGGGTCCCTACAATGAGCAGTTCTTC	CASDPKGPYNEQFF
few	NA	14	TRBV20-1	TRBJ1-6	TGCAGTGCTAGAGTTACGGCAGATAATTCACCCCTCCACTTT	CSARVTADNSPLHF
NA	NA	15	TRBV7-2	TRBJ2-1	TGTGCCAGCAGCTTAGATGGTTATTCCTACAATGAGCAGTTCTTC	CASSLDGYSYNEQFF
few	NA	15	TRBV5-6	TRBJ2-1	TGTGCCAGCAGCTTTTCCCGGCGCCTAGGCAATGAGCAGTTCTTC	CASSFSRRLGNEQFF
few	NA	13	TRBV29-1	TRBJ2-5	TGCAGCGTGGGCCGGACACCAAAAGAGACCCAGTACTTC	CSVGRTPKETQYF
NA	NA	10	TRBV7-2	TRBJ1-6	TGTGCCGCCGGTGGTATCCCCCTCCACTTT	CAAGGIPLHF
NA	NA	13	TRBV7-6	TRBJ1-3	TGTGCCAGCAGCTTAGGGGGCACAAACACCATATATTTT	CASSLGGTNTIYF
few	NA	15	TRBV5-1	TRBJ2-1	TGCGCCAGCAGCTCCCAACTAGGAGGCATGGATGAGCAGTTCTTC	CASSSQLGGMDEQFF
many	NA	15	TRBV15	TRBJ2-2	TGTGCCACCAGCAGTGGGACGGGGGACACCGGGGAGCTGTTTTTT	CATSSGTGDTGELFF
NA	NA	14	TRBV2	TRBJ2-3	TGTGCCAACGGGGCGGGGACAGTCACAGATACGCAGTATTTT	CANGAGTVTDTQYF
few	NA	12	TRBV15	TRBJ1-2	TGTGCCACCAGCGGGCCCACAGGGTCGCACACCTTC	CATSGPTGSHTF
NA	NA	12	TRBV5-1	TRBJ2-3	TGCGCCAGCAGCTTGGAGCCAAATACGCAGTATTTT	CASSLEPNTQYF
NA	NA	13	TRBV29-1	TRBJ1-5	TGCAGCGTTGGGCAGACCTTCAATCAGCCCCAGCATTTT	CSVGQTFNQPQHF
many	TRBD1	13	TRBV30	TRBJ2-7	TGTGCCTGGAGAAGGACAGGGGCACACGAGCAGTACTTC	CAWRRTGAHEQYF
few	NA	13	TRBV6-5	TRBJ2-3	TGTGCCAGCAGTAACGTAATTCGGGATACGCAGTATTTT	CASSNVIRDTQYF
NA	NA	16	TRBV5-1	TRBJ2-7	TGCGCCAGCAGCTTGGAGGGCGCTAAAGGGTTGTACGAGCAGTACTTC	CASSLEGAKGLYEQYF
few	TRBD1	15	TRBV3-1	TRBJ1-2	TGTGCCAGCAGCCAGTACAGGGGCACTAACTATGGCTACACCTTC	CASSQYRGTNYGYTF
NA	NA	14	TRBV11-2	TRBJ1-2	TGTGCCAGCACTCAGCCAGGGGAGGTCTATGGCTACACCTTC	CASTQPGEVYGYTF
NA	TRBD1	18	TRBV19	TRBJ1-1	TGTGCCAGTAGTAGAGGGACAGGGGGCGGCTATCGGAACACTGAAGCTTTCTTT	CASSRGTGGGYRNTEAFF
few	TRBD2	18	TRBV11-2	TRBJ2-1	TGTGCCAGCAGCTTTAATCGGGATAGCGGGGGCTCCTACAATGAGCAGTTCTTC	CASSFNRDSGGSYNEQFF
NA	NA	13	TRBV11-1	TRBJ1-1	TGTGCCAGCAGCTTAGTAAGGGCGGGAGAAGCTTTCTTT	CASSLVRAGEAFF
NA	NA	13	TRBV30	TRBJ2-5	TGTGCCTGGAGTGTAGGGGACCAAGAGACCCAGTACTTC	CAWSVGDQETQYF
NA	NA	16	TRBV4-3	TRBJ1-1	TGCGCCAGCAGCCAGTGGGAGGGGACACCAGACACTGAAGCTTTCTTT	CASSQWEGTPDTEAFF
NA	TRBD2	13	TRBV7-8	TRBJ2-3	TGTGCCAGCGTGCGGGGGGGAGCAGATACGCAGTATTTT	CASVRGGADTQYF
few	TRBD1	16	TRBV5-1	TRBJ2-5	TGCGCCAGCAGCTTGGAACCGGGACAGGGTTGGGAGACCCAGTACTTC	CASSLEPGQGWETQYF
NA	NA	11	TRBV18	TRBJ1-3	TGTGCCAGCTCACCATGGAACACCATATATTTT	CASSPWNTIYF
NA	NA	15	TRBV10-1	TRBJ2-1	TGCGCCAGCAGTAGTGGACAGAGCTCCTACAATGAGCAGTTCTTC	CASSSGQSSYNEQFF
few	NA	15	TRBV4-2	TRBJ1-3	TGTGCCAGCAGCCAAGCCGCGGTAGGGATCGACACCATATATTTT	CASSQAAVGIDTIYF
few	NA	13	TRBV20-1	TRBJ1-4	TGCAGTGCTAGAGATTTAAGGGGAGAAAAACTGTTTTTT	CSARDLRGEKLFF
many	TRBD1	13	TRBV5-1	TRBJ2-3	TGCGCCAGCAGCTACCAGGGGGCAGATACGCAGTATTTT	CASSYQGADTQYF